What follows are 28 T cell receptor beta chains derived from one specimen sequenced in a study of T cell responses to AZD1222 COVID-19 vaccine. Sequencing used immunoSEQ multiplex PCR; TCRdb keeps in-frame clones, though not all of them. The data contain about 92,000 clones, approximately 84% of them singletons. The sequencing used peripheral blood, collected on day 0 of AZD1222 vaccination. These receptors were collected from an adult in good health.

This chain joins TRBV7-9 and TRBJ2-6; 8 nucleotides match TRBD1. The CDR3 runs to 19 residues. V dropped 4 bases and J dropped 2; count of bases not matched to a gene: 13. The germline CDR1 and CDR2 sequences are SEHNR and FQNEAQ (reference sequence). The CDR3 nucleotides are TGTGCCAGCAGCTCCCGAGGGGCCAGGGGGCTCCCTGGGGCCAACGTCCTGACTTTC. Its protein product is CASSSRGARGLPGANVLTF.

This rearrangement joins TRBV7-3 to TRBJ1-3, with unresolved D. V lost 2 bases, J lost 3 bases, and 14 bases lay in between. Germline V lookup: CDR1 SGHTA, CDR2 FQGTGA. This CDR3 is built from 16 residues. CDR3 coding DNA: TGTGCCAGCAGCTTAGGGAGTGTCGCAGATGGAAACACCATATATTTT. It is translated as CASSLGSVADGNTIYF.

The chain carries TRBV10-3 and TRBJ1-4, with a weak D call TRBD1 (5 bases). The CDR3 is made up of 13 amino acids. Per germline, CDR1 ENHRY and CDR2 SYGVKD. Deletions cut 4 bases from V and 4 bases from J, with 7 bases between. The chain's CDR3 is CAISGQLNEKLFF. The CDR3 nucleotides are TGTGCCATCAGTGGACAGCTTAATGAAAAACTGTTTTTT.

The CDR3: CASSFEGENTGELFF. CDR3 nucleotides: TGTGCCAGCAGCTTTGAGGGGGAGAACACCGGGGAGCTGTTTTTT. The J gene is TRBJ2-2, the V gene TRBV13, with D possibly TRBD1 on 6 matching bases. Trimming took off 3 bases at V and 1 base at J, with 9 bases between the two ends. The CDR3 sequence is 15 residues long. The germline V gene has CDR1 PRHDT and CDR2 FYEKMQ (reference sequence).

This chain links TRBV28 with TRBJ1-2; weak D call: TRBD1 (5 bases). The CDR3 spans 14 residues. Trimming cost V 8 bases and J 1 base, with 14 bases left between them. CDR1 is MDHEN and CDR2 is SYDVKM in the germline V gene. CDR3 sequence: CASRTRDDNYGYTF. The CDR3 nucleotides are TGTGCCAGCCGTACCAGGGACGATAACTATGGCTACACCTTC.

V gene TRBV7-2 combines with J gene TRBJ2-3, with 10 bases matching TRBD2. Trimming took 3 bases from V and 5 from J; bases not matched to a gene: 5. Germline values: CDR1 SGHTA, CDR2 FQGNSA. There are 15 residues in the CDR3. The CDR3 sequence is CASSFSGRAIDTQYF. The DNA for the CDR3 is TGTGCCAGCAGCTTCAGCGGGAGGGCCATAGATACGCAGTATTTT.

The count of this clone is one. This chain links TRBV6-4 with TRBJ1-3, with D uncertain. V dropped 6 bases and J dropped 0 bases, with 12 bases sitting between them. Germline CDR1 reads MRHNA; CDR2 reads SNTAGT. This CDR3 comprises 15 residues. CDR3 sequence: CASREDPSSGNTIYF. DNA for the CDR3: TGTGCCAGCAGGGAGGACCCGAGCTCTGGAAACACCATATATTTT.

This clone has just a few counts. The chain uses TRBV29-1 and TRBJ1-4; a weak D match, TRBD1 (5 bases). Germline V gives CDR1 SQVTM, CDR2 ANQGSEA. The CDR3 runs to 14 residues. V was shortened by 5 bases and J by 8 bases, with 18 bases between the two germline ends. CDR3 loop: CSVQGRGRGEKLFF. CDR3 DNA sequence: TGCAGCGTTCAGGGCCGGGGTCGGGGCGAAAAACTGTTTTTT.

The genes are TRBV5-4 and TRBJ1-6; 8 bases agree with TRBD1. The J segment lost 6 bases and the V segment lost 4 bases, leaving 3 bases of the junction unmatched. Germline V gene lookup returns CDR1 SGHNT and CDR2 YYREEE (reference sequence). This CDR3 contains 14 residues. The CDR3 region has the DNA TGTGCCAGCAGCCAGGACAGGGTTAATTCACCCCTCCACTTT. Translated: CASSQDRVNSPLHF. Looking up the rest from reference TRBV5-4 and TRBJ1-6 gives the full variable domain: ETGVTQSPTHLIKTRGQQVTLRCSSQSGHNTVSWYQQALGQGPQFIFQYYREEENGRGNFPPRFSGLQFPNYSSELNVNALELDDSALYLCASSQDRVNSPLHFGNGTRLTVT.

V gene TRBV4-1 combines with J gene TRBJ1-3; the D gene is possibly TRBD1 (6 bases). The CDR3 is made up of 14 amino acids. V shed 8 bases and J shed 0 bases, with 11 bases lying between them. Germline V gene lookup returns CDR1 MGHRA and CDR2 YSYEKL. CDR3 in amino acids: CASGQFYSGNTIYF. Here the CDR3 DNA reads TGCGCCAGCGGACAGTTTTACTCTGGAAACACCATATATTTT.

The gene calls are TRBV28 and TRBJ1-3; D is unresolved. Germline V lookup: CDR1 MDHEN, CDR2 SYDVKM. The V end lost 3 bases, the J end lost 0 bases, and 6 bases lay between the germline ends. CDR3 length equals 14 residues. The CDR3 nucleotides read TGTGCCAGCAGTTTTACAGACTCTGGAAACACCATATATTTT. Amino acid sequence: CASSFTDSGNTIYF.

The sample holds one count of this clone. The CDR3 region has the DNA TGTGCCAGCAGTTACCAGCGGGGCTACGAGCAGTACTTC. It encodes CASSYQRGYEQYF. The V gene is TRBV6-5, the J gene TRBJ2-7, with 7 bases lining up with TRBD2. Germline trimming cut 2 bases from V and 3 bases from J; bases unmatched to any gene: 1. CDR3 size: 13 residues. The germline gives CDR1 MNHEY, CDR2 SVGAGI.

The rearrangement joins TRBV29-1 to TRBJ2-7, with D perhaps matching TRBD1 (6 bases). The CDR3 spans 13 residues. Germline CDR1 reads SQVTM; CDR2 reads ANQGSEA. Between the trimmed V and J ends, which lost 3 bases and 2 bases, there was a span of 11 bases. Here the CDR3 DNA reads TGCAGCGTTGAGGGCAGGGGACCCTACGAGCAGTACTTC. This encodes CSVEGRGPYEQYF.

This clone was counted a few times. The chain couples TRBV30 to TRBJ1-2, with 9 bases fitting TRBD1. From germline, CDR1 is GTSNPN and CDR2 SVGIG (reference sequence). Losses at the gene ends were 1 base for V and 4 bases for J; bases not matched to a gene: 4. The CDR3 runs to 14 residues. CDR3: CAWSGDRDTYGYTF. DNA of the CDR3: TGTGCCTGGAGTGGGGACAGGGACACCTATGGCTACACCTTC.

The chain uses TRBV29-1 and TRBJ1-2, with 7 bases that match TRBD1. This CDR3 is built from 13 residues. Germline assignment: CDR1 SQVTM and CDR2 ANQGSEA. Unmatched junction bases numbered 3, after V lost 5 bases and J lost 0 bases. The CDR3 loop is CSVTGEANYGYTF. The DNA for the CDR3 is TGCAGCGTTACAGGGGAGGCTAACTATGGCTACACCTTC.

V and J are TRBV12-3 or TRBV12-4 and TRBJ2-3; TRBD2 is a possible D gene (5 bases). The V end lost 6 bases, the J end lost 8 bases, and 12 bases lay between the germline ends. The length of the CDR3 is 12 residues. The CDR3 loop is CASRALVGTQYF. The CDR3 DNA reads TGTGCCAGCAGGGCACTAGTGGGTACGCAGTATTTT.

The CDR3 protein is CASSLTGGAFSYGYTF. The CDR3 coding sequence is TGTGCCAGCTCCTTGACAGGGGGCGCGTTTAGCTATGGCTACACCTTC. V gene TRBV18 combines with J gene TRBJ1-2; TRBD1 aligns across 10 bases. This CDR3 region has 16 residues. V gave up 6 bases and J gave up 4 bases; unmatched junction bases: 11. Per germline, CDR1 KGHSH and CDR2 LQKENI.

This clone appeared a single time. The chain uses TRBV7-9 and TRBJ1-4, with 10 bases lining up with TRBD1. The CDR3 spans 15 residues. V shed 5 bases and J 5 bases; nucleotides not matched to a gene: 5. Germline-derived CDR1 and CDR2 are SEHNR and FQNEAQ (reference sequence). The CDR3 loop is CASSADRGRNEKLFF. The CDR3 DNA reads as TGTGCCAGCAGCGCCGACAGGGGGCGAAATGAAAAACTGTTTTTT.

The chain has TRBV25-1 and TRBJ1-1, with D possibly TRBD1 on 6 matching bases. The CDR3 is 17 amino acids. Trimming removed 1 base at V and 4 bases at J, with 19 bases between. The V gene's germline CDR1 is MGHDK and CDR2 SYGVNS. CDR3 sequence (DNA): TGTGCCAGCAGTGAATCCCCCCCGACAGGAAGGGTCACTGAAGCTTTCTTT. Its protein is CASSESPPTGRVTEAFF. Full variable domain (rest looked up from reference TRBV25-1 and TRBJ1-1): EADIYQTPRYLVIGTGKKITLECSQTMGHDKMYWYQQDPGMELHLIHYSYGVNSTEKGDLSSESTVSRIRTEHFPLTLESARPSHTSQYLCASSESPPTGRVTEAFFGQGTRLTVV.

Only a few counts were recorded for this clone. The J gene is TRBJ1-2, the V gene TRBV5-1; 10 positions agree with TRBD1. Germline trimming cut 4 bases from V and 7 bases from J; bases unmatched to any gene: 7. The CDR3 contains 14 residues. Germline V gives CDR1 SGHRS, CDR2 YFSETQ. The chain's CDR3 is CASSAGQGNVGYTF. DNA for the CDR3: TGCGCCAGCAGCGCGGGACAGGGGAACGTTGGCTACACCTTC.

The J gene is TRBJ2-6, the V gene TRBV6-6; no definite D call. Trimming removed 8 bases from V and 0 bases from J, with 5 bases in between. Germline assignment: CDR1 MNHNY and CDR2 SVGAGI (reference sequence). CDR3 length equals 13 residues. CDR3 nucleotide sequence: TGTGCCAGCCTGGGCTCTGGGGCCAACGTCCTGACTTTC. Translation gives CASLGSGANVLTF.

The chain recombines TRBV7-3 with TRBJ2-1, with D perhaps matching TRBD1 or TRBD2 (5 bases each). The V end was cut by 0 bases, the J end by 9 bases, with 9 bases between. This CDR3 has 13 amino acids. Germline V lookup: CDR1 SGHTA, CDR2 FQGTGA. CDR3 coding DNA: TGTGCCAGCAGCTTAACCTCTGGGGGTGAGCAGTTCTTC. It codes for CASSLTSGGEQFF.

The rearrangement uses TRBV7-9 and TRBJ1-1; D unclear. Germline values: CDR1 SEHNR, CDR2 FQNEAQ (reference sequence). CDR3 size: 13 residues. Trimming removed 1 base from V and 1 base from J, with 4 bases in between. The CDR3 nucleotides are TGTGCCAGCAGCTTAGTTCAGAACACTGAAGCTTTCTTT. Protein sequence: CASSLVQNTEAFF. The whole variable domain, filled in from reference TRBV7-9 and TRBJ1-1, reads DTGVSQNPRHKITKRGQNVTFRCDPISEHNRLYWYRQTLGQGPEFLTYFQNEAQLEKSRLLSDRFSAERPKGSFSTLEIQRTEQGDSAMYLCASSLVQNTEAFFGQGTRLTVV.

This sequence joins TRBV6-2 or TRBV6-3 and TRBJ1-2; D possibly corresponds to TRBD1 (6 bases). Germline V gene sequence: CDR1 MNHEY, CDR2 SVGEGT. The CDR3 is made up of 15 amino acids. V was cut by 6 bases and J by 3 bases, with 17 bases left in between. The CDR3 bases are TGTGCCAGCAGCACCCCGACAGGATGGGACTATGGCTACACCTTC. Protein sequence: CASSTPTGWDYGYTF.

The chain has TRBV5-1 and TRBJ2-1, with D possibly TRBD2 on 6 matching bases. V was shortened by 2 bases and J by 5 bases, with 11 bases between the two germline ends. Germline V gene sequence: CDR1 SGHRS, CDR2 YFSETQ. CDR3 length: 14 amino acids. The CDR3 coding sequence is TGCGCCAGCAGCTTTGGGACTGCCGACAATGAGCAGTTCTTC. Protein product: CASSFGTADNEQFF.

The chain carries TRBV6-5 and TRBJ2-7; TRBD1 agrees at 8 bases. The junction had 13 bases not matched to a gene; V was cut back by 5 bases and J by 7 bases. Germline V gene lookup returns CDR1 MNHEY and CDR2 SVGAGI. The CDR3 totals 15 residues. CDR3: CASSPMAQGAGEQYF. Here the CDR3 DNA reads TGTGCCAGCAGTCCTATGGCGCAGGGGGCAGGAGAGCAGTACTTC.

The chain couples TRBV5-1 to TRBJ1-4; TRBD1 aligns across 7 bases. The CDR3 length is 15 residues. The germline CDR1 and CDR2 sequences are SGHRS and YFSETQ. The ends lost 0 bases at V and 2 bases at J; junction bases unmatched: 1. The CDR3 DNA is TGCGCCAGCAGCTTGGCGACAGGGACTAATGAAAAACTGTTTTTT. This sequence encodes CASSLATGTNEKLFF. Based on the CDR3 plus reference TRBV5-1 and TRBJ1-4, the full variable domain is KAGVTQTPRYLIKTRGQQVTLSCSPISGHRSVSWYQQTPGQGLQFLFEYFSETQRNKGNFPGRFSGRQFSNSRSEMNVSTLELGDSALYLCASSLATGTNEKLFFGSGTQLSVL.

The chain uses TRBV10-1 and TRBJ1-6, with a tentative D call TRBD1 (5 bases). Germline V gives CDR1 WNHNN, CDR2 SYGVQD (reference sequence). V was pared by 3 bases and J by 8 bases, with 11 bases between. The CDR3 extends over 14 amino acids. The CDR3 here is CASSEGQGYSPLHF. DNA for the CDR3: TGCGCCAGCAGTGAAGGCCAGGGCTATTCACCCCTCCACTTT.